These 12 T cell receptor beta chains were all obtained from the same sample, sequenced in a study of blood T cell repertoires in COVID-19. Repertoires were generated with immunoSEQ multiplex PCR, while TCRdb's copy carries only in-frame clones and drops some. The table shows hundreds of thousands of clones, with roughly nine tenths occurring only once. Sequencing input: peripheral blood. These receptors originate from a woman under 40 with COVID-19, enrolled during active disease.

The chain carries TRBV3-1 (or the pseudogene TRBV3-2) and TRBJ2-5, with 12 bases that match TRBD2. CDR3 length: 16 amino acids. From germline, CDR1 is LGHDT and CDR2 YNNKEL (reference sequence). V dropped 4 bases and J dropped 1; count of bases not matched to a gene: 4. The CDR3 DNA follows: TGTGCCAGCAGCCTAGGACTAGCGGGGTCCCAAGAGACCCAGTACTTC. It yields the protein CASSLGLAGSQETQYF.

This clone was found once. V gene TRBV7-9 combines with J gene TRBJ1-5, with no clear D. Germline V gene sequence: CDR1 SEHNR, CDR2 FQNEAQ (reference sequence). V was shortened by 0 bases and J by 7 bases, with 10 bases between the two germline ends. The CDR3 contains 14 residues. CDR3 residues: CASSLAHAGQPQHF. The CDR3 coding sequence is TGTGCCAGCAGCTTAGCCCATGCGGGGCAGCCCCAGCATTTT.

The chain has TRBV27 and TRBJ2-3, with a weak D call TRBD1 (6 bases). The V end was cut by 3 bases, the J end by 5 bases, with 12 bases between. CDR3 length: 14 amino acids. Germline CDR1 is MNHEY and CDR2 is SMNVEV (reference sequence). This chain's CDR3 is CASSFEGVRDTQYF. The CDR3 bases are TGTGCCAGCAGTTTCGAGGGGGTTCGAGATACGCAGTATTTT.

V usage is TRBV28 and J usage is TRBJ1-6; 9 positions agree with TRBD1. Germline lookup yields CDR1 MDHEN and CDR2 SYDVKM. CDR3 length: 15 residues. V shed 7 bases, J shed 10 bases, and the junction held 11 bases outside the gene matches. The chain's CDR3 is CASNLGQGFRSPLHF. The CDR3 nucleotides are TGTGCCAGCAACCTGGGACAGGGTTTCCGGTCACCCCTCCACTTT.

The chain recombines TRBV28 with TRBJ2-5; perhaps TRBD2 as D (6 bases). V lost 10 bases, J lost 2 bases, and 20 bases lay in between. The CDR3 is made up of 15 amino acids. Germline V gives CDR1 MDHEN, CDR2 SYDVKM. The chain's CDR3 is CATMGVGEVQETQYF. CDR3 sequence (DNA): TGTGCCACCATGGGGGTTGGGGAGGTACAAGAGACCCAGTACTTC.

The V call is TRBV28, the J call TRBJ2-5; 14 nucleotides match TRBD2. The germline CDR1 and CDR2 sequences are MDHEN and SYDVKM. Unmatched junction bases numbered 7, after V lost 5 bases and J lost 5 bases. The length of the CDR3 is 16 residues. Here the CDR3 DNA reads TGTGCCAGCAGTGTGACTAGCGGGAGGGCCCTTGAGACCCAGTACTTC. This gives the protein CASSVTSGRALETQYF.

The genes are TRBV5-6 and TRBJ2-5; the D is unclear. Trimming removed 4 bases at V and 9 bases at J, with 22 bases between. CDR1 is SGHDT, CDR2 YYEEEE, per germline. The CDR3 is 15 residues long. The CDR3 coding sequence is TGTGCCAGCAGCGCGGCTCCTAGGCCACGGTTGGCCCAGTACTTC. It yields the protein CASSAAPRPRLAQYF.

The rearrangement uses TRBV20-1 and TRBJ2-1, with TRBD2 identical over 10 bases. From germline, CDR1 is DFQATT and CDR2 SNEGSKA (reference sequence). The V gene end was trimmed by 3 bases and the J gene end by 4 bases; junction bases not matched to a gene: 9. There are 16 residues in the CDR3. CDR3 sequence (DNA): TGCAGTGCTAGTACCGCTAGCGGGAGAGCATACAATGAGCAGTTCTTC. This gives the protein CSASTASGRAYNEQFF.

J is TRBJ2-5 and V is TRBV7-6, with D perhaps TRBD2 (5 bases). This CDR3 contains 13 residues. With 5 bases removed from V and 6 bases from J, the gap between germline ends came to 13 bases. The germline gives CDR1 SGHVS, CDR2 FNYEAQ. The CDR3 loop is CASSPDSIQTQYF. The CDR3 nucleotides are TGTGCCAGCAGCCCGGACTCGATCCAGACCCAGTACTTC. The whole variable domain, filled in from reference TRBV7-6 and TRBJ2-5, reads GAGVSQSPRYKVTKRGQDVALRCDPISGHVSLYWYRQALGQGPEFLTYFNYEAQQDKSGLPNDRFSAERPEGSISTLTIQRTEQRDSAMYRCASSPDSIQTQYFGPGTRLLVL.

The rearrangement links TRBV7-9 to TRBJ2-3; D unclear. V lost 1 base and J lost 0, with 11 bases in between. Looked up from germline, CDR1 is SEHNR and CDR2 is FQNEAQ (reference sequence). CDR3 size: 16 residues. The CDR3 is CASSLGTTRSTDTQYF. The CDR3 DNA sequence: TGTGCCAGCAGCTTAGGTACGACGCGGAGCACAGATACGCAGTATTTT.

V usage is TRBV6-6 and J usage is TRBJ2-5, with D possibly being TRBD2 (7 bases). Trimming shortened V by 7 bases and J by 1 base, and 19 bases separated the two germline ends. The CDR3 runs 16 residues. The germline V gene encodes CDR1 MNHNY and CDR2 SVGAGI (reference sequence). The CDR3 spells CASTAGAGPLQETQYF. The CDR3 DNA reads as TGTGCCAGCACCGCGGGGGCAGGGCCACTCCAAGAGACCCAGTACTTC.

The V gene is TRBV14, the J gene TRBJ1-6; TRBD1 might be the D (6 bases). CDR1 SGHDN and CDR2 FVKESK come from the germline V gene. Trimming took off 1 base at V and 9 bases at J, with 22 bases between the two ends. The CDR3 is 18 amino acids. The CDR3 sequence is CASSQGGGLQGRGSPLHF. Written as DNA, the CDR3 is TGTGCCAGCAGCCAAGGTGGGGGCCTACAGGGTCGCGGTTCACCCCTCCACTTT.